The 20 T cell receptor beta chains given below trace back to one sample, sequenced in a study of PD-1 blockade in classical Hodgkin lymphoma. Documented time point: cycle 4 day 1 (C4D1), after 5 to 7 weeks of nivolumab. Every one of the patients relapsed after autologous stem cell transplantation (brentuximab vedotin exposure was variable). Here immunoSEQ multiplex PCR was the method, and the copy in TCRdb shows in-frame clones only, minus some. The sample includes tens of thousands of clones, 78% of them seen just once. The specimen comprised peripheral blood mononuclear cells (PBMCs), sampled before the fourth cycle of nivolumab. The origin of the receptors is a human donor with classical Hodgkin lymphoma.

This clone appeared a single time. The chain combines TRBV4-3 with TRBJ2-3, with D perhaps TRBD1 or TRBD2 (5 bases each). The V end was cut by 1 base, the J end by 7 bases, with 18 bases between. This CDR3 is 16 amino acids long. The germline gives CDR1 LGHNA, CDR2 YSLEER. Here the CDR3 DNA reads TGCGCCAGCAGCCAAGGACAACCCCGGGACCCCCATACGCAGTATTTT. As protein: CASSQGQPRDPHTQYF.

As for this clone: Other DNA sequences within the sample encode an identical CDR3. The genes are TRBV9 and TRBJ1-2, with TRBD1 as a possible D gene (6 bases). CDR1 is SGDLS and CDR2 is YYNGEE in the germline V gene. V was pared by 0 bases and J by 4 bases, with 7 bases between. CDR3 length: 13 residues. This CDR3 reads CASSVVGGYGYTF. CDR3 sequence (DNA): TGTGCCAGCAGCGTAGTAGGGGGCTATGGCTACACCTTC.

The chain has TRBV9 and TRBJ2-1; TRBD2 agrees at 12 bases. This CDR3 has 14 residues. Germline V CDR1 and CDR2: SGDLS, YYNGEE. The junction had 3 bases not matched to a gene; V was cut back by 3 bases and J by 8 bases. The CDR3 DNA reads TGTGCCAGCAGCGCTAGCGGGGGGGGCCATGAGCAGTTCTTC. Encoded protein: CASSASGGGHEQFF.

The chain's CDR3 is CASSFRPGDRENTEAFF. Written as DNA, the CDR3 is TGTGCCAGCAGTTTTCGACCTGGGGACAGGGAGAACACTGAAGCTTTCTTT. The chain couples TRBV28 to TRBJ1-1; 9 positions match TRBD1. Germline V CDR1 and CDR2: MDHEN, SYDVKM. V was pared by 3 bases and J by 1 base, with 9 bases of the junction left unmatched. The CDR3 is 17 residues long.

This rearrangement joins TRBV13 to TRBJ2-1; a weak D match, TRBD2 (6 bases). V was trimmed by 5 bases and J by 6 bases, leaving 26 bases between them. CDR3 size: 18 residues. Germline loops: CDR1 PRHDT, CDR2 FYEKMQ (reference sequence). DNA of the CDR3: TGTGCCAGCAGCCCCCGCCCGGGGAGGTACAACCCCAGCAATGAGCAGTTCTTC. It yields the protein CASSPRPGRYNPSNEQFF.

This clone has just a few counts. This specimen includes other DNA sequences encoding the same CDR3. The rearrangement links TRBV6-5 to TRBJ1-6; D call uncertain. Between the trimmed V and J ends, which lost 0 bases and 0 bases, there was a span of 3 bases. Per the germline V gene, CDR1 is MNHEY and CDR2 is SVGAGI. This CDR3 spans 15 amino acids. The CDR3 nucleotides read TGTGCCAGCAGTTACTCGAGCTCCTATAATTCACCCCTCCACTTT. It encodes CASSYSSSYNSPLHF.

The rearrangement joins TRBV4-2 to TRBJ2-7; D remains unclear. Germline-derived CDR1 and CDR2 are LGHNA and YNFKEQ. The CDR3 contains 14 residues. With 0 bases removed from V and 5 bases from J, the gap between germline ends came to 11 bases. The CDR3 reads CASSQDIGLNEQYF. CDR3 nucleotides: TGTGCCAGCAGCCAAGATATTGGCCTGAACGAGCAGTACTTC.

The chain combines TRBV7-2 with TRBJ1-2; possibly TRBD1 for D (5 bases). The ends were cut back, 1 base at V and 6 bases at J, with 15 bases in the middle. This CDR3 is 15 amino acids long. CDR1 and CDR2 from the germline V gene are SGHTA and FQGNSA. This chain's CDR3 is CASSLGGSFPHGYTF. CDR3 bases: TGTGCCAGCAGCTTAGGGGGCAGCTTCCCCCATGGCTACACCTTC.

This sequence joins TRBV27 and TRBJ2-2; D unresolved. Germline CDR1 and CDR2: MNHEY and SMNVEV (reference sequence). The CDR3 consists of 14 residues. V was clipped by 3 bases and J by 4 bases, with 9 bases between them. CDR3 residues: CASSFYKSTGELFF. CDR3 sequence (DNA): TGTGCCAGCAGTTTCTATAAGAGCACCGGGGAGCTGTTTTTT.

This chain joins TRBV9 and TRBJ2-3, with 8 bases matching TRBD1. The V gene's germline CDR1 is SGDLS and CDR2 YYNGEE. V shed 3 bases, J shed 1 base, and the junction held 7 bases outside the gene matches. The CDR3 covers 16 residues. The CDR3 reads CASSAGDRLGTDTQYF. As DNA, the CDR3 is TGTGCCAGCAGCGCGGGGGACAGGCTAGGCACAGATACGCAGTATTTT.

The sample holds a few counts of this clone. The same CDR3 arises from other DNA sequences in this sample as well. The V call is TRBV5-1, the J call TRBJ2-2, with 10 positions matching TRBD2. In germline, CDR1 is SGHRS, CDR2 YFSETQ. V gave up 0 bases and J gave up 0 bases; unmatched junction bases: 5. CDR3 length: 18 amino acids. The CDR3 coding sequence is TGCGCCAGCAGCTTGGAGCTAGCGGGGGCCACGAACACCGGGGAGCTGTTTTTT. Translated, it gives CASSLELAGATNTGELFF.

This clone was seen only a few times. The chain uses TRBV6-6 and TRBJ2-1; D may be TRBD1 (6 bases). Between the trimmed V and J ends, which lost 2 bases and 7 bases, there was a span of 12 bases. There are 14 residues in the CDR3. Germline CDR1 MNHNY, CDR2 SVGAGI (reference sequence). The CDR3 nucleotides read TGTGCCAGCAGTTACGATGGGACACATAATGAGCAGTTCTTC. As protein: CASSYDGTHNEQFF.

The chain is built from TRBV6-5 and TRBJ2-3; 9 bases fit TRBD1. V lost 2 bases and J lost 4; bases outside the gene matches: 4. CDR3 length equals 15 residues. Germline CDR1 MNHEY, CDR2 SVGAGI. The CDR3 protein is CASSYGTGIPDTQYF. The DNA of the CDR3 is TGTGCCAGCAGTTACGGGACAGGGATTCCAGATACGCAGTATTTT.

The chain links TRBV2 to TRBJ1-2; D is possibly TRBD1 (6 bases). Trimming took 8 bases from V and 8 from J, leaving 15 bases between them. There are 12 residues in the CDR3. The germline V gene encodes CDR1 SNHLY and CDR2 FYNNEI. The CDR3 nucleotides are TGTGCCAGCTCCAGCCAGGGGCCGGGCTACACCTTC. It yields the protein CASSSQGPGYTF. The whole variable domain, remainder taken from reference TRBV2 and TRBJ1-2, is EPEVTQTPSHQVTQMGQEVILRCVPISNHLYFYWYRQILGQKVEFLVSFYNNEISEKSEIFDDQFSVERPDGSNFTLKIRSTKLEDSAMYFCASSSQGPGYTFGSGTRLTVV.

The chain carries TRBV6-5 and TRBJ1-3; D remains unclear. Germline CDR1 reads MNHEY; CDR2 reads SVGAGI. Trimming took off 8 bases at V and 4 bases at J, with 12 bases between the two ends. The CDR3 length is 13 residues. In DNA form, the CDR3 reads TGTGCCAGCCGATGGACTGCGGGAAACACCATATATTTT. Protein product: CASRWTAGNTIYF.

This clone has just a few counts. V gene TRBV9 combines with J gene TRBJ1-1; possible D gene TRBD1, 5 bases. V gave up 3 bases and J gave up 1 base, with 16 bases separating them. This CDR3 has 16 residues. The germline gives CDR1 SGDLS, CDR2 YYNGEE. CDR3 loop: CASSDGHQSPNTEAFF. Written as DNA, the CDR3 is TGTGCCAGCAGCGACGGACACCAAAGTCCGAACACTGAAGCTTTCTTT.

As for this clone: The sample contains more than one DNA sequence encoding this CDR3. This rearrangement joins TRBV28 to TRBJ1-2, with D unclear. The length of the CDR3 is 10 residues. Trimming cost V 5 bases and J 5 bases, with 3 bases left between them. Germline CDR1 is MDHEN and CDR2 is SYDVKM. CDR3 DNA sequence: TGTGCCAGCAGTAGATATGGCTACACCTTC. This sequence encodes CASSRYGYTF.

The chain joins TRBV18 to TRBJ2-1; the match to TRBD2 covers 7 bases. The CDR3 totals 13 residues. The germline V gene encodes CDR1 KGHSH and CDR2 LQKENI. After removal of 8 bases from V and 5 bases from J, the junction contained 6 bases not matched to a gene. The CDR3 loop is CASTSGGNNEQFF. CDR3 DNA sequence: TGTGCCAGCACGTCCGGGGGGAACAATGAGCAGTTCTTC.

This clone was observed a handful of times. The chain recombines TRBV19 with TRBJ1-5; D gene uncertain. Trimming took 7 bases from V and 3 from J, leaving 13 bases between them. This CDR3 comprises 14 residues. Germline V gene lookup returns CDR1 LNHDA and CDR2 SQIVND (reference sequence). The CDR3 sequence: CASTLAQTNQPQHF. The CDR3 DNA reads TGTGCCAGTACGTTGGCACAGACCAATCAGCCCCAGCATTTT.

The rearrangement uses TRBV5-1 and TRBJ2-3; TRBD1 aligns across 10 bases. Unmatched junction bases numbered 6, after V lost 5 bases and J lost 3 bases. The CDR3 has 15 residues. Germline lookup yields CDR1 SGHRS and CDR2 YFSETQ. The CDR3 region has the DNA TGCGCCAGCAGTATTGAGGGACAGGGGACAGATACGCAGTATTTT. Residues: CASSIEGQGTDTQYF.